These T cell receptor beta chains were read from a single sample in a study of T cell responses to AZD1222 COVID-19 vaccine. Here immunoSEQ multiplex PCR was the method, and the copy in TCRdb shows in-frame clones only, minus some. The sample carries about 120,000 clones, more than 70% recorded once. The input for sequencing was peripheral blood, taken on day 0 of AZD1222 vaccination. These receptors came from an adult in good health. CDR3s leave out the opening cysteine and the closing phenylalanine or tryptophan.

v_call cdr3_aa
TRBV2 ASALSVRGYT
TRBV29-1 SVLDGRETQY
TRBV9 ASSVGVVNTEAF
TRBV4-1 ASSQGAGAGGRQTQY
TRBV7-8 ASRPGTGGIYRPDTQY
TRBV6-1 ASSEKSRGRVEQY
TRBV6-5 ASNRDRGRYEQY
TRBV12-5 ASGLGREQF
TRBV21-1 ASSKAPSWQGNTEAF
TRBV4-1 ASSPSNTGELF
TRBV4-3 ASSPGTGDTGELF
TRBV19 ASSPGTSPYNEQF
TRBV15 ATSRDFGAKLF
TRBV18 ASSLGAGHYEQY
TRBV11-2 ASSPNPRTEAF
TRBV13 ASSLSANYEQY
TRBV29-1 SAGDSASLGELF
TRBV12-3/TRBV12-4 ASSLITNYGYT
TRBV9 ASSVGQWTEAF
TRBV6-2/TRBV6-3 ASSYSGPHYEQY
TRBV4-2 ASSQAGQAMYEQY
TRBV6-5 ASSPDVWAADTIY
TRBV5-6 ASSLARPSYGYT
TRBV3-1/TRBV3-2 ASSSLRSPLH
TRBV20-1 SASRLAGYNEQF
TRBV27 ASSLFGDSYEQY
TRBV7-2 ASSLVGLGRPANEKLF
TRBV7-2 ASSPGGPNNEQF
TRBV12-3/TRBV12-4 ASSSPGSGYT
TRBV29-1 SVDVGWDTGELF
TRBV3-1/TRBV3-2 ASSQDKIWGDNSPLH
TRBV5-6 ASSLNRGQETQY
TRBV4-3 ASSQVYGVGETQY
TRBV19 ANRGTVTEAF
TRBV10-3 AISGLTDRGLSYNEQF
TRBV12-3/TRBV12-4 ASRQAQNTEAF
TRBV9 ASSPHPNPGQGKYEQY
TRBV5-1 ASRSGTSGAQETQY
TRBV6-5 ASSYGSSYNSPLH
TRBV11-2 ASSERRAFNNEKLF
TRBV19 ASTPGVHSGNTIY
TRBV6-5 ASSYSGDTIY
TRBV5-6 ASSPKLDQPQH
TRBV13 ASSTSRGTYEQY
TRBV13 ASSEGGRGYT
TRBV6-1 ASSETSGGASEQY
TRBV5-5 ASSSGLASTDTQY
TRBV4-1 ASSQDLGGGFSYEQY
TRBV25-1 ASSEIGYEQY
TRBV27 ASSPQETQY
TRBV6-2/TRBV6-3 ASSYSVKPYGYT
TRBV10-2 ASSEQASSSGANVLT
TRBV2 ASNPGTPFREKLF
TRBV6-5 ASSSRPNTEAF
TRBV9 ASSVERDTQY
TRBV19 ASSTTGGGYT
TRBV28 ASLRQGIGYT
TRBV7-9 ASSLVSLEDSPLH
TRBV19 ASSISAGGLYEQY
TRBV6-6 ASRYRGLNTEAF